The source of this T cell receptor beta chain is a study of T cells after yellow fever vaccination. To note about this clonotype: Its target is not known.

Study-level findings and limits: Clones that expanded after primary vaccination mostly reappeared after the booster (around 96% CD4, 88% CD8). It was a small share of clonotypes that appeared in both CD4 and CD8 compartments. In FACS-sorted repertoires, abundant clonotypes from the bulk population could appear as contaminants.

The CDR3 is 13 residues long. Unmatched junction bases numbered 7, after V lost 5 bases and J lost 6 bases. TCRdb re-called the 5' RACE reads with MiXCR, one entry per CDR3 protein. The sample comprises around 63,000 distinct CDR3 sequences, roughly 7.3% of which are singletons, and less than 40% rests with the top ten. Material: CD8+ T cells sorted from PBMCs, obtained 15 days after the yellow fever booster vaccination. The V gene is TRBV12-3 or TRBV12-4, the J gene TRBJ2-7; TRBD1 matches 7 bases. The TCR comes from a man aged 25 to 45 who received the YFV17D yellow fever vaccine. In DNA form, the CDR3 reads TGTGCCAGCAGTGCGACAGGGCAGGGCGAGCAGTACTTC. Its protein is CASSATGQGEQYF.